This T cell receptor (beta chain) was identified during a study of cytomegalovirus exposure and HLA in healthy donors. Study-level background: The approximately 110 validation repertoires used a platform that matched the one used for the approximately 700 first-cohort repertoires, as a later analysis reported.

The donors were members of the validation cohort, which comprised 120 subjects and was separate from the first cohort of 666 subjects. Concerning this clone: Antigen: not known.

Study-wide findings and caveats: The study designated roughly 160 TCR beta chains cytomegalovirus-associated. The classifier, whose performance was assessed in both the original and validation cohorts, reportedly diagnosed cytomegalovirus status with high specificity and sensitivity.

Germline V gives CDR1 MGHDK, CDR2 SYGVNS. Trimming cost V 3 bases and J 4 bases, with 18 bases left between them. The CDR3 contains 16 residues. Assay: immunoSEQ multiplex PCR; the TCRdb copy retains only in-frame clones and omits some. The data show under 200,000 clones, with 65% to 90% seen just once and about 2.2% held by the top ten. The V gene is TRBV25-1, the J gene TRBJ1-1; a possible D gene is TRBD1 (6 bases). The clonotype comes from a woman between 18 and 29 years old in good health and CMV-seronegative. The sequenced sample was PBMCs. The CDR3, as DNA: TGTGCCAGCAGTGACGCCTGGGGTCAGGGGCCCACTGAAGCTTTCTTT. This codes for CASSDAWGQGPTEAFF.